This TCR beta chain was found in a study of neurological immune-mediated disorders. Time point in this sample: longitudinal time-point 3. With 3 bases removed from V and 7 bases from J, the gap between germline ends came to 10 bases. There are 12 residues in the CDR3. The V gene's germline CDR1 is KGHSH and CDR2 LQKENI. TCRdb fed the 5' RACE reads into MiXCR, producing one record per CDR3 protein. The sample has about 99,000 distinct CDR3 sequences, 10% to 11% seen once; the top ten hold approximately 3.1%. This clonotype has ten or more counts. The chain employs TRBV18 and TRBJ2-7, with a tentative D call TRBD1 (5 bases). The source of this sequence is a female donor with HTLV-1-associated myelopathy (HAM/TSP). Sequencing was done on a sample of PBMCs. The CDR3 nucleotides are TGTGCCAGCTCACCGACAGCGTGGGAGCAGTACTTC. It translates to CASSPTAWEQYF.